This T cell receptor beta chain was profiled in a study of cytomegalovirus exposure and HLA in healthy donors. Background on the study: Inside one of the first data releases sat 80 million to 95 million unique TCRs taken from HLA-typed donors. Whole-study findings and limits: Later analysis placed DRB1 highest and HLA-C lowest in TCR association rates, which differed by HLA locus. The authors reported that TCR beta sequences could predict HLA-A and HLA-B alleles. These predictions were accurate for most subjects in the first cohort.

The primer mix had 60 Vbeta and 13 Jbeta primers. Measured with immunoSEQ multiplex PCR; TCRdb has only the in-frame clones, and not every one. The table has some 180,000 clones, about 80% seen once. Comments on this clone: Its target is not known.

Sequencing used PBMCs. The clonotype was recovered from a woman aged 25 to 39 in good health and CMV-seropositive.

The CDR3 loop reads CASSFSARGLREQYF. As DNA, the CDR3 is TGTGCCAGCAGTTTCTCGGCCAGGGGGCTTCGAGAGCAGTACTTC. The V and J genes are TRBV27 and TRBJ2-5, with 8 bases lining up with TRBD1. The CDR3 runs to 15 residues. Losses at the gene ends were 3 bases for V and 11 bases for J; bases not matched to a gene: 14. Per the germline V gene, CDR1 is MNHEY and CDR2 is SMNVEV (reference sequence).